The 27 T cell receptor beta chains below all came from one sample that was sequenced in a study of T cell responses to AZD1222 COVID-19 vaccine. Profiled with immunoSEQ multiplex PCR; TCRdb holds only in-frame clones, not every one. The data hold around 140,000 clones, with roughly 85% observed a single time. This specimen was peripheral blood, taken on day 0 of AZD1222 vaccination. These TCRs come from an adult in good health.

V usage is TRBV30 and J usage is TRBJ2-5; D is ambiguous. The germline CDR1 and CDR2 sequences are GTSNPN and SVGIG (reference sequence). Trimming shortened V by 5 bases and J by 2 bases, and 15 bases separated the two germline ends. CDR3 length: 14 amino acids. In nucleotides, the CDR3 is TGTGCCTGGGGATCGTGGACGGTACAAGAGACCCAGTACTTC. As protein: CAWGSWTVQETQYF. The full variable domain, completed using reference TRBV30 and TRBJ2-5, is SQTIHQWPATLVQPVGSPLSLECTVEGTSNPNLYWYRQAAGRGLQLLFYSVGIGQISSEVPQNLSASRPQDRQFILSSKKLLLSDSGFYLCAWGSWTVQETQYFGPGTRLLVL.

The V gene is TRBV10-3, the J gene TRBJ1-2, with 8 bases lining up with TRBD1. The ends lost 3 bases at V and 8 bases at J; junction bases unmatched: 14. Germline-derived CDR1 and CDR2 are ENHRY and SYGVKD. The CDR3 totals 16 residues. This CDR3 is CAISEHSRDRLEGYTF. The DNA for the CDR3 is TGTGCCATCAGTGAACACTCGAGGGACAGGCTGGAAGGCTACACCTTC.

This sequence joins TRBV5-1 and TRBJ2-3; no definite D call. The CDR3 consists of 14 residues. V lost 1 base and J lost 2, with 8 bases in between. Germline V gene sequence: CDR1 SGHRS, CDR2 YFSETQ. CDR3 loop: CASSLTPYTDTQYF. The CDR3 DNA sequence: TGCGCCAGCAGCTTGACCCCTTACACAGATACGCAGTATTTT.

V gene TRBV5-1 combines with J gene TRBJ1-3; TRBD1 is a possible D gene (6 bases). There are 19 residues in the CDR3. Per the germline V gene, CDR1 is SGHRS and CDR2 is YFSETQ. Trimming took off 1 base at V and 0 bases at J, with 20 bases between the two ends. CDR3 residues: CASSLPPGTTQSSGNTIYF. The CDR3 coding sequence is TGCGCCAGCAGCTTGCCCCCCGGGACAACGCAAAGCTCTGGAAACACCATATATTTT.

This rearrangement joins TRBV7-9 to TRBJ1-4; D might be TRBD1 (6 bases). Trimming pared 3 bases from V and 5 bases from J, leaving 16 bases between. Germline CDR1 and CDR2: SEHNR and FQNEAQ (reference sequence). CDR3 length: 16 residues. CDR3 sequence: CASSFGRAGGNEKLFF. The CDR3 nucleotides read TGTGCCAGCAGCTTCGGTAGGGCGGGGGGCAATGAAAAACTGTTTTTT.

The chain joins TRBV11-2 to TRBJ1-1, with D perhaps matching TRBD1 (5 bases). In germline, CDR1 is SGHAT, CDR2 FQNNGV. With 2 bases removed from V and 3 bases from J, the gap between germline ends came to 13 bases. CDR3 size: 15 residues. In nucleotides, the CDR3 is TGTGCCAGCAGCTTAAGTATCAGGGTGGACACTGAAGCTTTCTTT. Translated, it gives CASSLSIRVDTEAFF.

The chain uses TRBV5-3 and TRBJ1-6; 9 bases are a match to TRBD1. TRBV5-3 is treated as an ORF (open reading frame) with a function not yet certain. The CDR3 extends over 16 amino acids. The J segment lost 11 bases and the V segment lost 4 bases, leaving 13 bases of the junction unmatched. CDR3 sequence (DNA): TGTGCCAGAAGCCAAAGGACAGGGGCGCCGGTTCCACCCCTCCACTTT. As protein: CARSQRTGAPVPPLHF.

The genes are TRBV11-2 and TRBJ1-6; 7 bases agree with TRBD1. V lost 1 base, J lost 10 bases, and 7 bases stayed unmatched. The CDR3 loop spans 15 amino acids. Germline CDR1 and CDR2: SGHAT and FQNNGV. CDR3 coding DNA: TGTGCCAGCAGCTTAGCCCTGGGACAGTCCTCACCCCTCCACTTT. This codes for CASSLALGQSSPLHF.

The chain links TRBV6-5 to TRBJ2-2, with D possibly TRBD1 on 6 matching bases. The CDR3 is made up of 13 amino acids. Germline assignment: CDR1 MNHEY and CDR2 SVGAGI. V was clipped by 6 bases and J by 3 bases, with 8 bases between them. CDR3 DNA sequence: TGTGCCAGCAGGACAGGTTACACCGGGGAGCTGTTTTTT. It yields the protein CASRTGYTGELFF.

The rearrangement uses TRBV10-3 and TRBJ1-2; 8 bases are shared with TRBD1. The germline V gene has CDR1 ENHRY and CDR2 SYGVKD. The J segment lost 5 bases and the V segment lost 6 bases, leaving 5 bases of the junction unmatched. The CDR3 contains 13 residues. The CDR3 DNA is TGTGCCATCAGCGCGGACAGGGATTATGGCTACACCTTC. Protein sequence: CAISADRDYGYTF.

This clone has more than one count but fewer than ten. This chain uses TRBV5-1 with TRBJ2-1; 12 bases map to TRBD2. CDR3 length equals 15 residues. The J segment lost 13 bases and the V segment lost 0 bases, leaving 8 bases of the junction unmatched. Germline V gene data show CDR1 as SGHRS and CDR2 as YFSETQ. For the CDR3, the DNA is TGCGCCAGCAGCTTGGATGGGCTAGCGGGAGGGCCACAGTTCTTC. It is translated as CASSLDGLAGGPQFF.

The genes are TRBV18 and TRBJ1-1; the D gene is possibly TRBD1 (6 bases). The CDR3 covers 14 residues. Germline values: CDR1 KGHSH, CDR2 LQKENI. V was cut by 3 bases and J by 2 bases, with 10 bases left in between. For the CDR3, the DNA is TGTGCCAGCTCACCCCACAGGGATAACACTGAAGCTTTCTTT. It codes for CASSPHRDNTEAFF.

CDR3 sequence reads: CASRTSPGNTIYF. CDR3 nucleotides: TGTGCCAGCAGGACCAGTCCTGGAAACACCATATATTTT. V usage is TRBV6-6 and J usage is TRBJ1-3; no definite D call. Germline V gene sequence: CDR1 MNHNY, CDR2 SVGAGI (reference sequence). V lost 6 bases and J lost 2, with 8 bases in between. This CDR3 spans 13 amino acids.

The CDR3 DNA sequence: TGCGCCAGCAGTGGGGGGACAGGGGGCCGCCCAGATACGCAGTATTTT. Its protein product is CASSGGTGGRPDTQYF. The chain is built from TRBV10-1 and TRBJ2-3; 12 bases are a match to TRBD1. Germline V lookup: CDR1 WNHNN, CDR2 SYGVQD (reference sequence). The CDR3 runs to 16 residues. The ends lost 4 bases at V and 4 bases at J; junction bases unmatched: 6.

This sequence joins TRBV5-1 and TRBJ1-4; D is unresolved. Trimming shortened V by 4 bases and J by 7 bases, and 17 bases separated the two germline ends. The CDR3 has 15 amino acids. Germline V lookup: CDR1 SGHRS, CDR2 YFSETQ. CDR3 protein: CASSLSGEGSEKLFF. CDR3 bases: TGCGCCAGCAGCCTATCCGGGGAGGGAAGTGAAAAACTGTTTTTT.

The chain recombines TRBV21-1 with TRBJ2-1; TRBD2, as called in the table, went unchecked against the DNA. TRBV21-1 is a pseudogene. The CDR3 is made up of 15 amino acids. In nucleotides, the CDR3 is TGTGCCAGCAGCAATCGGACTAGCGGAGGGGAGGAGCAGTTCTTC. Residues: CASSNRTSGGEEQFF.

This clone was seen just once. The chain carries TRBV3-1 (or the pseudogene TRBV3-2) and TRBJ1-2; D gene uncertain. From germline, CDR1 is LGHDT and CDR2 YNNKEL (reference sequence). This CDR3 comprises 16 residues. Trimming removed 2 bases from V and 5 bases from J, with 18 bases in between. The CDR3 region has the DNA TGTGCCAGCAGCCAACCTGACCCTGACTTACGATATGGCTACACCTTC. Protein: CASSQPDPDLRYGYTF.

The J gene is TRBJ2-7, the V gene TRBV6-5; D could derive from TRBD1 or TRBD2 (5 bases each). V lost 6 bases and J lost 4, with 19 bases in between. Germline CDR1 reads MNHEY; CDR2 reads SVGAGI. The CDR3 is 15 amino acids. CDR3 sequence reads: CASSSPGAWGYEQYF. The CDR3 nucleotides are TGTGCCAGCAGCTCCCCCGGGGCATGGGGATACGAGCAGTACTTC.

The chain uses TRBV24-1 and TRBJ2-3; no clear D gene. The CDR3 runs to 16 residues. V lost 3 bases and J lost 5, with 17 bases in between. Germline CDR1 KGHDR, CDR2 SFDVKD. CDR3 residues: CATSDTRLAVGDTQYF. The CDR3 nucleotides are TGTGCCACCAGTGATACCCGGCTGGCGGTTGGAGATACGCAGTATTTT.

The chain combines TRBV10-3 with TRBJ1-6, with 9 bases fitting TRBD1. The CDR3 contains 15 residues. Per germline, CDR1 ENHRY and CDR2 SYGVKD. Trimming took 10 bases from V and 6 from J; bases not matched to a gene: 10. The CDR3, as DNA: TGTGCCACGGTAGGCACAGGGGGCCTTAATTCACCCCTCCACTTT. It specifies CATVGTGGLNSPLHF.

This sequence joins TRBV5-1 and TRBJ2-2; TRBD2 aligns across 14 bases. Germline-derived CDR1 and CDR2 are SGHRS and YFSETQ. The CDR3 length is 17 residues. J lost 1 base, V lost 3 bases, and 2 bases had no gene match. This chain's CDR3 is CASSSGTSGGNTGELFF. Here the CDR3 DNA reads TGCGCCAGCAGCTCAGGGACTAGCGGGGGGAACACCGGGGAGCTGTTTTTT.

Notes on this clone: At the DNA level, this CDR3 is encoded by other sequences in the same sample as well. The chain has TRBV19 and TRBJ2-5; D tentatively fits TRBD1 or TRBD2 (6 bases each). V lost 7 bases and J lost 1, with 13 bases in between. The CDR3 is 14 amino acids. The germline V gene encodes CDR1 LNHDA and CDR2 SQIVND (reference sequence). The CDR3 region has the DNA TGTGCCAGTAAGAGGGGGGCTTCCCAAGAGACCCAGTACTTC. Translating gives CASKRGASQETQYF.

The chain couples TRBV29-1 to TRBJ2-3; a possible D gene is TRBD2 (6 bases). CDR3 length: 13 residues. Germline V gene lookup returns CDR1 SQVTM and CDR2 ANQGSEA. V was clipped by 6 bases and J by 3 bases, with 13 bases between them. CDR3 nucleotide sequence: TGCAGCGTCCCCCCGCGGGGTACAGATACGCAGTATTTT. Translated: CSVPPRGTDTQYF.

The J gene is TRBJ2-2, the V gene TRBV24-1; TRBD1 aligns across 12 bases. The CDR3 contains 18 residues. Germline CDR1 and CDR2: KGHDR and SFDVKD. Unmatched junction bases numbered 12, after V lost 5 bases and J lost 6 bases. Here the CDR3 DNA reads TGTGCCACCAGTGGCCACCCCGGGACAGGGGGCATATCCGGGGAGCTGTTTTTT. It yields the protein CATSGHPGTGGISGELFF.

V gene TRBV4-1 combines with J gene TRBJ1-5; D is ambiguous. The CDR3 covers 15 residues. Germline V lookup: CDR1 MGHRA, CDR2 YSYEKL. The V and J ends lost 0 bases and 3 bases respectively, with 9 bases between them. CDR3: CASSQDAQYNQPQHF. CDR3 nucleotides: TGCGCCAGCAGCCAAGACGCACAGTACAATCAGCCCCAGCATTTT.

The chain is built from TRBV5-1 and TRBJ1-3; 7 bases are shared with TRBD1. Germline V gene lookup returns CDR1 SGHRS and CDR2 YFSETQ. The CDR3 extends over 15 amino acids. V gave up 4 bases and J gave up 0 bases; unmatched junction bases: 4. The CDR3 region has the DNA TGCGCCAGCAGCGCGGGGACAGCCTCTGGAAACACCATATATTTT. Encoded protein: CASSAGTASGNTIYF.

V gene TRBV7-6 combines with J gene TRBJ2-1; TRBD2 might be the D (6 bases). CDR1 SGHVS and CDR2 FNYEAQ come from the germline V gene. Between the trimmed V and J ends, which lost 3 bases and 0 bases, there was a span of 12 bases. CDR3 length: 16 residues. The CDR3 bases are TGTGCCAGCAGCTTGGGTCCTAGCGTCTCCTACAATGAGCAGTTCTTC. As protein: CASSLGPSVSYNEQFF.